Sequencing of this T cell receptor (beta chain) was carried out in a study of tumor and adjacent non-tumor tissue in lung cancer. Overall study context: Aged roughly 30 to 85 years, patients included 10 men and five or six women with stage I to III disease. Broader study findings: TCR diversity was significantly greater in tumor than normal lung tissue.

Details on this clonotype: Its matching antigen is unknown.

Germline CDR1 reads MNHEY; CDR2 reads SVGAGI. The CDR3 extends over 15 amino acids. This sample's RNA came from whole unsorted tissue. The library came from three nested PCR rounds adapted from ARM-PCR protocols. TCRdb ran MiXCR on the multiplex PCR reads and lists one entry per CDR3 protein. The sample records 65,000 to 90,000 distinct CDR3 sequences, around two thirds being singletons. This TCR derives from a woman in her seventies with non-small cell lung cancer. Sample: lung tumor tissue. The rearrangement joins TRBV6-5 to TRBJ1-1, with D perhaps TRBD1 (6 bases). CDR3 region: CDSSPTGGQDTEAFF. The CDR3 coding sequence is TGTGATAGCAGTCCGACGGGGGGGCAGGACACTGAAGCTTTCTTT.